The clone carrying this T cell receptor beta chain was detected only a few times. Its specificity is not known. The length of the CDR3 is 15 residues. V gave up 5 bases and J gave up 10 bases; unmatched junction bases: 14. The V gene's germline CDR1 is KGHDR and CDR2 SFDVKD. This entry belongs to a study of CD8 T cells in ankylosing spondylitis. Study-level points and caveats: Disease-linked clones reportedly showed significant enrichment in matched ankylosing spondylitis synovial fluid. Disease-linked clones had a CD8+ phenotype and relatively low frequency in peripheral blood.

Each TCR beta library was made by quantitative 5'-RACE that incorporated molecular barcodes. TCRdb used MiXCR to reprocess the 5' RACE reads, holding one entry per CDR3 protein. This table holds approximately 150,000 distinct CDR3 sequences, around a tenth found once. The rearrangement joins TRBV24-1 to TRBJ2-3; TRBD1 aligns across 7 bases. The sequence derives from a female donor with ankylosing spondylitis or in good health (not recorded which). Sequencing used blood, either unsorted or a sorted T cell fraction (not recorded which). The CDR3 DNA reads as TGTGCCACCAGTGGGGGTCTGGGGAGAGGGGGCTCGCAGTATTTT. The encoded protein is CATSGGLGRGGSQYF.